Listed here are 23 T cell receptor beta chains from one sample, sequenced in a study of CD8 T cells in Susac syndrome. Reverse transcription used about 0.45 to 1 ug RNA and random hexamers. Each CDR3 protein is one row after TCRdb ran MiXCR on the immunoSEQ multiplex PCR reads. The table has roughly 120,000 distinct CDR3 sequences, over 85% seen once. The sample consisted of CD8+ T cells from PBMCs. The receptors were sampled from a human donor with multiple sclerosis.

The V and J genes are TRBV12-3 or TRBV12-4 and TRBJ2-3, with D maybe TRBD2 (7 bases). Trimming took off 8 bases at V and 4 bases at J, with 13 bases between the two ends. The length of the CDR3 is 13 residues. CDR3 residues: CASGGGVADTQYF. In DNA form, the CDR3 reads TGTGCCAGCGGAGGGGGGGTGGCAGATACGCAGTATTTT.

CDR3 region: CASPGGREGREQYV. Written as DNA, the CDR3 is TGTGCCAGCCCGGGGGGGCGGGAGGGCCGCGAGCAGTACGTC. The chain carries TRBV27 and TRBJ2-7; TRBD2 matches 9 bases. The CDR3 has 14 residues. V dropped 8 bases and J dropped 6; count of bases not matched to a gene: 11. Germline assignment: CDR1 MNHEY and CDR2 SMNVEV (reference sequence).

With regard to this clonotype: The CDR3 does not close with the conserved phenylalanine or tryptophan, likely indicating a read error. Because the CDR3's place on the DNA is in doubt, the DNA is left out and the CDR3 is given as listed by TCRdb. The gene calls are TRBV12-3 or TRBV12-4 and TRBJ1-2. The CDR3 spans 12 residues, counting both ends. This CDR3 reads CASSRWAGDGDL.

The gene calls are TRBV24-1 and TRBJ1-2; D perhaps matches TRBD1 (5 bases). Germline CDR1 reads KGHDR; CDR2 reads SFDVKD. CDR3 length: 16 residues. V was clipped by 2 bases and J by 8 bases, with 20 bases between them. In nucleotides, the CDR3 is TGTGCCACCAGTGATTGGACTCTACACGGGACTTTAGGCTACACCTTC. Amino acids: CATSDWTLHGTLGYTF.

V usage is TRBV19 and J usage is TRBJ1-1; a weak D match, TRBD1 (5 bases). V shed 4 bases and J shed 1 base, with 13 bases lying between them. The V gene's germline CDR1 is LNHDA and CDR2 SQIVND (reference sequence). This CDR3 region has 15 residues. CDR3 amino acids: CASSRVSDKNTEAFF. The DNA for the CDR3 is TGTGCCAGTAGTAGGGTCTCGGACAAGAACACTGAAGCTTTCTTT.

This clonotype was observed a single time. The chain combines TRBV13 with TRBJ2-1; D remains unclear. Germline V CDR1 and CDR2: PRHDT, FYEKMQ (reference sequence). The CDR3 spans 11 residues. The V gene lost 5 bases and the J gene lost 7 bases, with 6 bases spanning the gap. CDR3 nucleotide sequence: TGTGCCAGCAGCCCGAGGAATGAGCAGTTCTTC. Translated: CASSPRNEQFF.

V usage is TRBV5-1 and J usage is TRBJ2-3; D is ambiguous. Germline V gives CDR1 SGHRS, CDR2 YFSETQ. V lost 5 bases to trimming and J lost 0 bases, with 4 bases between them. This CDR3 has 12 residues. The DNA for the CDR3 is TGCGCCAGCAGAAAGAGCACAGATACGCAGTATTTT. This encodes CASRKSTDTQYF.

The table lists this clonotype with a few counts. This sequence joins TRBV9 and TRBJ2-1; 13 positions agree with TRBD2. The CDR3 sequence is 15 residues long. The trim removed 2 bases at V and 4 bases at J, leaving 0 bases unmatched. CDR1 is SGDLS, CDR2 YYNGEE, per germline. CDR3 region: CASSVGLAGYNEQFF. CDR3 in DNA: TGTGCCAGCAGCGTGGGACTAGCGGGGTACAATGAGCAGTTCTTC.

CDR3 in amino acids: CSARDLRGTEAFF. The CDR3 DNA sequence: TGCAGTGCTAGAGATCTAAGGGGCACTGAAGCTTTCTTT. V usage is TRBV20-1 and J usage is TRBJ1-1; a weak D match, TRBD1 (5 bases). V gave up 0 bases and J gave up 4 bases, with 9 bases separating them. The CDR3 spans 13 residues. Per the germline V gene, CDR1 is DFQATT and CDR2 is SNEGSKA (reference sequence).

The J gene is TRBJ2-5, the V gene TRBV15, with D possibly matching TRBD1 (5 bases). Trimming pared 7 bases from V and 2 bases from J, leaving 11 bases between. This CDR3 is built from 13 residues. Germline-derived CDR1 and CDR2 are LNHNV and YYDKDF (reference sequence). This chain's CDR3 is CATTRAGQETQYF. The CDR3 DNA reads TGTGCCACCACAAGGGCAGGGCAAGAGACCCAGTACTTC.

The chain joins TRBV6-2 or TRBV6-3 to TRBJ2-7; 7 bases are a match to TRBD2. This CDR3 is 15 amino acids long. Germline trimming cut 4 bases from V and 1 base from J; bases unmatched to any gene: 7. Germline loops: CDR1 MNHEY, CDR2 SVGEGT. CDR3 residues: CASSFPLASSYEQYF. CDR3 nucleotide sequence: TGTGCCAGCAGTTTCCCACTAGCGTCATCCTACGAGCAGTACTTC.

The rearrangement links TRBV19 to TRBJ2-2; the D gene is possibly TRBD2 (7 bases). The CDR3 spans 17 residues. V lost 6 bases and J 2 bases, leaving 19 bases between the germline ends. Germline V lookup: CDR1 LNHDA, CDR2 SQIVND (reference sequence). Here the CDR3 reads CASSRRGATINTGELFF. The CDR3 nucleotides read TGTGCCAGTAGCCGACGGGGGGCTACGATAAACACCGGGGAGCTGTTTTTT.

The chain joins TRBV7-2 to TRBJ2-1, with 7 positions matching TRBD2. Germline CDR1 reads SGHTA; CDR2 reads FQGNSA. J lost 4 bases, V lost 5 bases, and 11 bases had no gene match. The CDR3 contains 16 residues. The CDR3 sequence is CASSQPGSGTYNEQFF. In nucleotides, the CDR3 is TGTGCCAGCAGCCAACCCGGCAGCGGGACTTACAATGAGCAGTTCTTC.

The rearrangement uses TRBV9 and TRBJ1-2; 10 bases match TRBD1. Germline CDR1 is SGDLS and CDR2 is YYNGEE. This CDR3 comprises 15 residues. With V trimmed by 3 bases and J by 1 base, 3 bases remained unmatched. CDR3 coding DNA: TGTGCCAGCAGCGGAGGGACAGGGGTTAACTATGGCTACACCTTC. This sequence encodes CASSGGTGVNYGYTF.

The genes are TRBV9 and TRBJ1-1, with no clear D. CDR3 length equals 17 residues. Between the trimmed V and J ends, which lost 0 bases and 5 bases, there was a span of 20 bases. Germline V gene sequence: CDR1 SGDLS, CDR2 YYNGEE. CDR3 bases: TGTGCCAGCAGCGTAGCCCGTTTGGTGACGGGTGGGACTGAAGCTTTCTTT. This encodes CASSVARLVTGGTEAFF.

This chain joins TRBV9 and TRBJ2-1, with 10 bases that match TRBD2. The germline V gene encodes CDR1 SGDLS and CDR2 YYNGEE. Losses at the gene ends were 3 bases for V and 4 bases for J; bases not matched to a gene: 10. The CDR3 has 17 amino acids. CDR3 region: CASSARTSGASYNEQFF. For the CDR3, the DNA is TGTGCCAGCAGCGCCCGGACTAGCGGAGCCAGTTACAATGAGCAGTTCTTC. The full variable domain, with the rest looked up from reference TRBV9 and TRBJ2-1, is DSGVTQTPKHLITATGQRVTLRCSPRSGDLSVYWYQQSLDQGLQFLIQYYNGEERAKGNILERFSAQQFPDLHSELNLSSLELGDSALYFCASSARTSGASYNEQFFGPGTRLTVL.

The genes are TRBV19 and TRBJ2-3, with unresolved D. The CDR3 covers 13 residues. The germline CDR1 and CDR2 sequences are LNHDA and SQIVND (reference sequence). V was clipped by 5 bases and J by 2 bases, with 8 bases between them. CDR3 nucleotides: TGTGCCAGTAGTTGGCCGAACACAGATACGCAGTATTTT. It translates to CASSWPNTDTQYF.

J is TRBJ2-3 and V is TRBV4-1; D might be TRBD2 (5 bases). The CDR3 consists of 13 residues. Germline loops: CDR1 MGHRA, CDR2 YSYEKL. V was cut by 0 bases and J by 4 bases, with 5 bases left in between. The CDR3 DNA reads as TGCGCCAGCAGCCAAGAGGGAGCAGATACGCAGTATTTT. Translation: CASSQEGADTQYF.

This clonotype was seen a single time. CDR3 amino acids: CASSFLVGNEQFF. The CDR3 bases are TGCGCCAGCAGCTTCCTAGTAGGCAATGAGCAGTTCTTC. This rearrangement joins TRBV5-1 to TRBJ2-1; D gene ambiguous. Germline lookup yields CDR1 SGHRS and CDR2 YFSETQ. V was cut by 2 bases and J by 6 bases, with 9 bases left in between. The CDR3 runs 13 residues.

The chain uses TRBV30 and TRBJ1-1; TRBD1 is a possible D gene (5 bases). Trimming cost V 1 base and J 8 bases, with 8 bases left between them. The CDR3 contains 11 residues. The V gene's germline CDR1 is GTSNPN and CDR2 SVGIG (reference sequence). CDR3 residues: CAWSASGEAFF. The CDR3 DNA is TGTGCCTGGAGTGCTTCAGGGGAAGCTTTCTTT.

The chain recombines TRBV7-8 with TRBJ1-5; tentative D call: TRBD1 (5 bases). Germline V gene sequence: CDR1 SGHVS, CDR2 FQNEAQ. The V end lost 5 bases, the J end lost 1 base, and 12 bases lay between the germline ends. This CDR3 has 15 amino acids. CDR3 protein: CASSGTKDSNQPQHF. CDR3 bases: TGTGCCAGCAGCGGGACTAAGGACAGCAATCAGCCCCAGCATTTT.

The V and J genes are TRBV4-1 and TRBJ1-1; weak D call: TRBD1 (5 bases). The CDR3 runs to 15 residues. Trimming stripped 2 bases from V and 0 bases from J, with 10 bases between. The germline V gene has CDR1 MGHRA and CDR2 YSYEKL. The CDR3 region has the DNA TGCGCCAGCAGCCAATATCGGGGGATGAACACTGAAGCTTTCTTT. This sequence encodes CASSQYRGMNTEAFF.

The chain has TRBV18 and TRBJ1-5; 9 nucleotides agree with TRBD1. Germline V CDR1 and CDR2: KGHSH, LQKENI. CDR3 length equals 15 residues. Germline trimming cut 6 bases from V and 6 bases from J; bases unmatched to any gene: 9. CDR3 sequence: CASSHRDRASQPQHF. The DNA of the CDR3 is TGTGCCAGCTCCCACCGGGACAGGGCTAGTCAGCCCCAGCATTTT. Variable domain in full (rest from reference TRBV18 and TRBJ1-5): NAGVMQNPRHLVRRRGQEARLRCSPMKGHSHVYWYRQLPEEGLKFMVYLQKENIIDESGMPKERFSAEFPKEGPSILRIQQVVRGDSAAYFCASSHRDRASQPQHFGDGTRLSIL.